The 9 T cell receptor beta chains below all came from one sample that was sequenced in a study of STAT5B mutations in CD4+ large granular lymphocyte leukemia. Method: immunoSEQ multiplex PCR; TCRdb's copy keeps in-frame clones and lacks some. The repertoire consists of tens of thousands of clones, with about 81% occurring once and the leading ten covering approximately 0.33%. Sequenced input: CD4+ T cells from blood buffy coats. These receptors were obtained from a human donor in good health.

V is TRBV5-1 and J is TRBJ1-1; no clear D. Trimming removed 0 bases from V and 0 bases from J, with 6 bases in between. The CDR3 covers 14 residues. CDR1 and CDR2 from the germline V gene are SGHRS and YFSETQ. CDR3 in DNA: TGCGCCAGCAGCTTGGGTGCCATGAACACTGAAGCTTTCTTT. Translating gives CASSLGAMNTEAFF.

This clone is a singleton in its sample. The junction shows a germline mismatch at one end, possibly a read error. The rearrangement links TRBV6-6 to TRBJ1-4; 9 bases are shared with TRBD1. This CDR3 contains 15 residues. Germline assignment: CDR1 MNHNY and CDR2 SVGAGI (reference sequence). The CDR3 sequence: CTSSPGQGLSEKLFF. In DNA form, the CDR3 reads TGTACCAGCAGCCCAGGACAGGGGTTGAGTGAAAAACTGTTTTTT.

The chain has TRBV28 and TRBJ2-7, with TRBD1 identical over 8 bases. The CDR3 has 15 amino acids. The germline V gene encodes CDR1 MDHEN and CDR2 SYDVKM. J was trimmed by 4 bases and V by 4 bases; bases with no gene match: 9. The CDR3 protein is CASSSPGTGIYEQYF. In nucleotides, the CDR3 is TGTGCCAGCAGTTCCCCCGGGACAGGAATATACGAGCAGTACTTC.

The chain employs TRBV11-2 and TRBJ2-5; unclear D gene. The J call is doubtful: the DNA matches TRBJ2-7 better. Germline V gives CDR1 SGHAT, CDR2 FQNNGV. CDR3 length: 14 amino acids. CDR3 loop: CASSLDEISYEQYF. Written as DNA, the CDR3 is TGTGCCAGCAGCTTAGATGAAATCTCCTACGAGCAGTACTTC.

The V and J genes are TRBV27 and TRBJ2-7; 10 bases are a match to TRBD1. After removal of 5 bases from V and 1 base from J, the junction contained 5 bases not matched to a gene. The CDR3 is 15 amino acids. Germline V lookup: CDR1 MNHEY, CDR2 SMNVEV (reference sequence). The CDR3 is CASSPGQGRSYEQYF. DNA of the CDR3: TGTGCCAGCAGTCCGGGACAGGGGAGGTCCTACGAGCAGTACTTC.

The chain is built from TRBV7-3 and TRBJ2-3; TRBD1 matches 7 bases. V shed 3 bases and J 5 bases; nucleotides not matched to a gene: 5. Looked up from germline, CDR1 is SGHTA and CDR2 is FQGTGA. CDR3 length: 14 amino acids. The CDR3 reads CASSLAGGRDTQYF. For the CDR3, the DNA is TGTGCCAGCAGCTTGGCAGGGGGAAGAGATACGCAGTATTTT.

V is TRBV9 and J is TRBJ1-3, with 8 bases identical to TRBD1. Germline assignment: CDR1 SGDLS and CDR2 YYNGEE. The V segment lost 3 bases and the J segment 0 bases; nucleotides outside the gene matches: 5. This CDR3 has 16 amino acids. In DNA form, the CDR3 reads TGTGCCAGCAGCGCTCGACAGGGGCCCTCTGGAAACACCATATATTTT. Translated, it gives CASSARQGPSGNTIYF.

The chain recombines TRBV6-4 with TRBJ2-7, with D perhaps TRBD1 (6 bases). V was shortened by 4 bases and J by 0 bases, with 10 bases between the two germline ends. Germline V gene data show CDR1 as MRHNA and CDR2 as SNTAGT. This CDR3 is built from 14 residues. CDR3 amino acids: CASSVQGNSYEQYF. The CDR3 DNA reads TGTGCCAGCAGTGTACAGGGAAACTCCTACGAGCAGTACTTC.

This chain connects TRBV19 to TRBJ2-1, with a tentative D call TRBD2 (6 bases). The CDR3 is 14 amino acids. Trimming removed 4 bases from V and 8 bases from J, with 15 bases in between. Looked up from germline, CDR1 is LNHDA and CDR2 is SQIVND (reference sequence). The CDR3 DNA sequence: TGTGCCAGTAGTACGGGGGTCCCAATCGATGAGCAGTTCTTC. This codes for CASSTGVPIDEQFF. The full variable domain, its missing parts supplied by reference TRBV19 and TRBJ2-1, is DGGITQSPKYLFRKEGQNVTLSCEQNLNHDAMYWYRQDPGQGLRLIYYSQIVNDFQKGDIAEGYSVSREKKESFPLTVTSAQKNPTAFYLCASSTGVPIDEQFFGPGTRLTVL.